The clone carrying this T cell receptor (beta chain) was seen a handful of times. Its cognate antigen is unknown. The study excluded patients with uncontrolled infection, other autoimmune disease, pregnancy or lactation. PBMCs were collected from an approximately 9.4 ml volume of fresh peripheral blood. TCR beta CDR3 regions were amplified from RNA. First-round RT-PCR of the TCR CDR3 relied on the HTBI primer set. One entry per CDR3 protein, called by TCRdb with MiXCR from the multiplex PCR reads. The sample lists some 740,000 distinct CDR3 sequences; less than 15% were seen once. These data come from a study of T cells in Graves' hyperthyroidism and ophthalmopathy. Study results and caveats: Stable hyperthyroidism was separated from ophthalmopathy by a model based on 13 V-J features.

This CDR3 spans 13 amino acids. V was cut by 3 bases and J by 5 bases, with 12 bases left in between. The germline V gene encodes CDR1 SGHRS and CDR2 YFSETQ. The sequenced sample consisted of blood. The sequence came from a woman between 18 and 29 years old with Graves' hyperthyroidism. The J gene is TRBJ2-7, the V gene TRBV5-1, with D possibly TRBD1 on 7 matching bases. In nucleotides, the CDR3 is TGCGCCAGCAGCTACCCCAGGGGGGACGAGCAGTACTTC. It specifies CASSYPRGDEQYF.